The rows below give T cell receptor beta chains drawn from one sample of a study of neurological immune-mediated disorders. A single record per CDR3 protein comes from TCRdb applying MiXCR to the 5' RACE reads. The sample yields about 48,000 distinct CDR3 sequences, about a tenth seen once. Sequenced: PBMCs. These receptors were taken from a woman between 35 and 50 years old with HTLV-1-associated myelopathy (HAM/TSP). The CDR3 runs from the conserved cysteine through the conserved F or W. D genes are given only for firm matches. Size values are once, few and many counts, or a class for expanded clones, and some rows have none.

d_gene,j_gene,abundance,v_gene,CDR3aa,CDR3nt
TRBD1,TRBJ2-3,NA,TRBV4-3,CASSQDLGQVTDTQYF,TGCGCCAGCAGCCAAGACCTCGGACAGGTTACAGATACGCAGTATTTT
TRBD2,TRBJ2-4,few,TRBV4-2,CASSQLLAGVAKNIQYF,TGTGCCAGCAGCCAACTCCTAGCGGGGGTAGCCAAAAACATTCAGTACTTC
TRBD1,TRBJ2-2,many,TRBV6-5,CASSRQGNTGELFF,TGTGCCAGCAGTAGACAGGGGAACACCGGGGAGCTGTTTTTT
NA,TRBJ2-3,many,TRBV7-8,CASSLEARSRGLTDTQYF,TGTGCCAGCAGCTTAGAGGCCCGAAGCAGGGGCCTCACAGATACGCAGTATTTT
TRBD2,TRBJ2-5,many,TRBV7-2,CASSLFQRGAQETQYF,TGTGCCAGCAGCTTATTTCAGCGGGGGGCTCAAGAGACCCAGTACTTC
TRBD2,TRBJ2-2,many,TRBV7-8,CASSFQRGFAGELFF,TGTGCCAGCAGCTTCCAGCGGGGTTTTGCCGGGGAGCTGTTTTTT
NA,TRBJ2-1,many,TRBV7-8,CASSLGPGDEQFF,TGTGCCAGCAGCTTAGGACCAGGAGATGAGCAGTTCTTC
NA,TRBJ2-1,many,TRBV12-3/TRBV12-4,CASRLVGRGYSYNEQFF,TGTGCCAGCAGATTGGTAGGGCGGGGTTACTCCTACAATGAGCAGTTCTTC
TRBD1,TRBJ1-4,many,TRBV9,CASSVATGVNEKLFF,TGTGCCAGCAGCGTAGCAACAGGGGTGAATGAAAAACTGTTTTTT
NA,TRBJ2-7,many,TRBV18,CASSPESYEQYF,TGTGCCAGCTCACCAGAGTCCTACGAGCAGTACTTC
NA,TRBJ1-3,few,TRBV4-1,CASSQGGGAGNTIYF,TGCGCCAGCAGCCAGGGTGGGGGTGCTGGAAACACCATATATTTT